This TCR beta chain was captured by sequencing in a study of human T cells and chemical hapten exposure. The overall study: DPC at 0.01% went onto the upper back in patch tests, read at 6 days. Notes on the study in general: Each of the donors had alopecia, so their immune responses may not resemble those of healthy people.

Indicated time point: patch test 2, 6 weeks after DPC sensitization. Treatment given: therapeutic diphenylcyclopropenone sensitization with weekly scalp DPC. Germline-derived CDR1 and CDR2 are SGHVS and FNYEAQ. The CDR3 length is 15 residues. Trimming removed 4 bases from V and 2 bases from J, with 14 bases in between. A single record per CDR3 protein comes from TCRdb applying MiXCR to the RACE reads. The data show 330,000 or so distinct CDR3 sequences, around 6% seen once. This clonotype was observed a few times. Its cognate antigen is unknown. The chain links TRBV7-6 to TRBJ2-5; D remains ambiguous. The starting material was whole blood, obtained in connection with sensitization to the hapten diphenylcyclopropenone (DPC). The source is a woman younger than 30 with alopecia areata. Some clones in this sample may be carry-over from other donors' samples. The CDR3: CASSSTFGPQETQYF. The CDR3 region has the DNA TGTGCCAGCAGCTCAACATTCGGTCCGCAAGAGACCCAGTACTTC.